Sequencing of this T cell receptor beta chain was carried out in a study of spatial heterogeneity in lung cancer. For the study at large: Detected beta-chain sequences consistently exceeded alpha-chain sequences.

As to time point: sample taken at primary tumor resection. Unsorted whole RNA from tumor, nontumor lung or frozen PBMC underwent sequencing. The cohort: 70 to 75 early-stage, untreated non-small cell lung cancer patients. TCRdb used MiXCR to reprocess the 5' RACE reads, holding one entry per CDR3 protein. The repertoire holds approximately 82,000 distinct CDR3 sequences, with over 9.5% as singletons. V lost 6 bases and J lost 9, with 9 bases in between. Germline V gene lookup returns CDR1 LNHDA and CDR2 SQIVND (reference sequence). This CDR3 is built from 11 residues. This chain uses TRBV19 with TRBJ1-5, with no clear D. The sample in question was PBMCs, obtained at surgery. The receptor comes from a male donor with early-stage non-small cell lung cancer. CDR3 nucleotides: TGTGCCAGTAGCCAAGCAGGGCCCCAGCATTTT. The encoded protein is CASSQAGPQHF.